The rows below give T cell receptor beta chains drawn from one sample of a study of T cell changes during pregnancy in multiple sclerosis. Assay: immunoSEQ multiplex PCR; the TCRdb copy retains only in-frame clones and omits some. The sample consists of about 60,000 clones, 90% to 97% of them appearing once. The source was CD8+ T cells from peripheral blood mononuclear cells, collected after pregnancy. These receptors were collected from a female donor with multiple sclerosis, enrolled in a pregnancy study. Each CDR3 is given without its conserved first and last residue. Fields, in order: J gene, V gene, CDR3 protein.

TRBJ1-1	TRBV7-8	ASSLFGQANTEAF
TRBJ2-1	TRBV4-1	ASSQFGQGAQNEQF
TRBJ2-1	TRBV7-9	ASSDLRGRSYNEQF
TRBJ2-7	TRBV5-1	ASSFQTSGTYEQY
TRBJ2-1	TRBV27	ASSPHGVTYNEQF
TRBJ2-2	TRBV19	ASSIRPGLVTGELF
TRBJ2-7	TRBV2	ASKGRVDYEQY
TRBJ1-1	TRBV19	ASSIGDRGSTEAF
TRBJ2-1	TRBV15	ATSRERTGLVNEQF
TRBJ1-2	TRBV7-6	ASSLGEGAPHGYT
TRBJ2-5	TRBV7-9	ASSLEYTETQY